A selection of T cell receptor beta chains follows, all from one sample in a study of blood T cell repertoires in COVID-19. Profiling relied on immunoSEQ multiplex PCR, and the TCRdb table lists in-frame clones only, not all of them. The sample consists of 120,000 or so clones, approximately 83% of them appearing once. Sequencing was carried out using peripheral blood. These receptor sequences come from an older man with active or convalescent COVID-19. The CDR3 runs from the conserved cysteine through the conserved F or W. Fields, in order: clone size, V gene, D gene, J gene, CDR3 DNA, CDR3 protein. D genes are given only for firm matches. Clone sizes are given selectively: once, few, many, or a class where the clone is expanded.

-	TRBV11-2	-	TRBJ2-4	TGTGCCAGCAGCTTAAGTCGGACAGGGCGAGCTAGCGGGATAAACATTCAGTACTTC	CASSLSRTGRASGINIQYF
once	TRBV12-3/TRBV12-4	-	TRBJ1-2	TGTGCCAGCAGCCCTGCCGGGAACTATGGCTACACCTTC	CASSPAGNYGYTF
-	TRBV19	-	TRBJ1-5	TGTGCCAGTACCATAACGACAGGTAATCAGCCCCAGCATTTT	CASTITTGNQPQHF
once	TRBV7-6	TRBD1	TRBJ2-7	TGTGCCAGCAGCGTAGGGACAGGGGGTAGCTACGAGCAGTACTTC	CASSVGTGGSYEQYF
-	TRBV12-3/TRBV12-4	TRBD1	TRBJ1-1	TGTGCCAGCAGTTTAGTGACAGGGGGTGAAGCTTTCTTT	CASSLVTGGEAFF
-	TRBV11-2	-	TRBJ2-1	TGTGCCAGCAGCTTAGTTTGGGCTCCGCGGGCGAAGCAGTTCTTC	CASSLVWAPRAKQFF
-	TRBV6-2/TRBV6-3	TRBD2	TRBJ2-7	TGTGCCAGCAGTCAGGGACTAGCGCACTCCTACGAGCAGTACTTC	CASSQGLAHSYEQYF
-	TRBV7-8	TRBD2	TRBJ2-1	TGTGCCAGCAGCACACTAGCGGGACGTGGTGGGAATGAGCAGTTCTTC	CASSTLAGRGGNEQFF
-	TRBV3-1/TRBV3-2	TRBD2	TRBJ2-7	TGTGCCAGCAGCCAACCCGGGGGGGGACTAGCTTCTAACGAGCAGTACTTC	CASSQPGGGLASNEQYF
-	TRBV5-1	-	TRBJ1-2	TGCGCCAGCAGCTTGGTTGCGGGAAACTATGGCTACACCTTC	CASSLVAGNYGYTF
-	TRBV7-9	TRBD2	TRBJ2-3	TGTGCCAGCAGCACTAGGACTAGCGGGAGGGCAGATACGCAGTATTTT	CASSTRTSGRADTQYF
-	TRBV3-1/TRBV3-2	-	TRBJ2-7	TGTGCCAGCAGCCGACCCTTAGGGCAGGGGACCTTCTCCTACGAGCAGTACTTC	CASSRPLGQGTFSYEQYF
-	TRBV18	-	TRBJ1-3	TGTGCCAGCTCACAGGGAGTAAGGGAAGCTGGAAACACCATATATTTT	CASSQGVREAGNTIYF
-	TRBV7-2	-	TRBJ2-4	TGTGCCAGCAGCCCGGGACTCCTATTAGCCAAAAACATTCAGTACTTC	CASSPGLLLAKNIQYF
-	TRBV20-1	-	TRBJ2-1	TGCAGTGCTAGTGCCCAGACTACCTACAATGAGCAGTTCTTC	CSASAQTTYNEQFF
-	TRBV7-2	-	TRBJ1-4	TGTGCCAGCAGCCCCTACGCCACAGGGTATGGTGAAAAACTGTTTTTT	CASSPYATGYGEKLFF
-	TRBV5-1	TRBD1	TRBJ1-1	TGCGCCAGCAGCGGGGGGACAGGGGGCCGGACTGAAGCTTTCTTT	CASSGGTGGRTEAFF
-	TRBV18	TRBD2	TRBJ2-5	TGTGCCAGCTCACCTGCGGGGGGGGAGACCCAGTACTTC	CASSPAGGETQYF
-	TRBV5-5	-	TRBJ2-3	TGTGCCAGCAGCTTCGACAGGAGCACAGATACGCAGTATTTT	CASSFDRSTDTQYF
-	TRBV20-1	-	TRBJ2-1	TGCAGTGCTAGTGACCGTGCGGCCTACAATGAGCAGTTCTTC	CSASDRAAYNEQFF
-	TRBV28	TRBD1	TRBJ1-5	TGTGCCAGCAGTTTTCTCGGACAGGGAAATCAGCCCCAGCATTTT	CASSFLGQGNQPQHF
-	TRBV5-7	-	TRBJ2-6	TGTGCCAGCAGCTTGAACTGGACAGCTATCTCTGGGGCCAACGTCCTGACTTTC	CASSLNWTAISGANVLTF
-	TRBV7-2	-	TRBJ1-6	TGTGCCAGCAGCTTTGAGGCGGCCTATAATTCACCCCTCCACTTT	CASSFEAAYNSPLHF
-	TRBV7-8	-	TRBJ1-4	TGTGCCAGCAGCCCAGGACTGGTGCGGGGTGAAAAACTGTTTTTT	CASSPGLVRGEKLFF
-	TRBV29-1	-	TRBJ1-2	TGCAGCGTTTTACGAGGGGGTTCTAACTATGGCTACACCTTC	CSVLRGGSNYGYTF
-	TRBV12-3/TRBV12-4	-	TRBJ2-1	TGTGCCAGCAGAAATTCGCTAAACAATGAGCAGTTCTTC	CASRNSLNNEQFF
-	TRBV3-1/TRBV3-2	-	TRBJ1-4	TGTGCCAGCAGCCAAGATCTGCAGGAAAAACTGTTTTTT	CASSQDLQEKLFF
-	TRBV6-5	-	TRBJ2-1	TGTGCCACCCGGGTCTTTTCGCATGAGCAGTTCTTC	CATRVFSHEQFF
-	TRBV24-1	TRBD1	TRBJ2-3	TGTGCCACCAGTGACACTGACAGGGGTGCCCCAGATACGCAGTATTTT	CATSDTDRGAPDTQYF
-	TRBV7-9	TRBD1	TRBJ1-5	TGTGCCAGCACCACCTGGACAGGCCCCCCGGGGCAGCCCCAGCATTTT	CASTTWTGPPGQPQHF
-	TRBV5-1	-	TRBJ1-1	TGCGCCAGCAGCTTGGGTATTCGGAGAAACACTGAAGCTTTCTTT	CASSLGIRRNTEAFF
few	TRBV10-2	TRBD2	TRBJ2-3	TGCGCCACCCAAGCGGGAGGGGGAGCAGATACGCAGTATTTT	CATQAGGGADTQYF
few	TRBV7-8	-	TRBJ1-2	TGTGCCAGCCGCTCAACTGAAGTTTATGGCTACACCTTC	CASRSTEVYGYTF
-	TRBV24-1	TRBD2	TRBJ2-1	TGTGCCACCAGTGATTTTAGCGGGAGGGCCTACAATGAGCAGTTCTTC	CATSDFSGRAYNEQFF
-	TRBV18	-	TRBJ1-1	TGTGCCAGCTCACAGTCGAGGACAGAGAACACTGAAGCTTTCTTT	CASSQSRTENTEAFF
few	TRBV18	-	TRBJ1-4	TGTGCCAGCTCACAGACAGCAACTAATGAAAAACTGTTTTTT	CASSQTATNEKLFF
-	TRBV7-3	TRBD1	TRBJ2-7	TGTGCCAGCAGCCCAGTCGCAGGGGGCCACGAGCAGTACTTC	CASSPVAGGHEQYF
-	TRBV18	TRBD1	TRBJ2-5	TGTGCCAGCTCACCACCGGGACAGTATCAAGAGACCCAGTACTTC	CASSPPGQYQETQYF
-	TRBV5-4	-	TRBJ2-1	TGTGCCAGCAGCTTGGTCGGAGGCAACAATGAGCAGTTCTTC	CASSLVGGNNEQFF
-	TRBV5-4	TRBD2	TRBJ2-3	TGTGCCAGCAGACCTGGGACTAGCGGGGGGCCCCAGTCCACAGATACGCAGTATTTT	CASRPGTSGGPQSTDTQYF
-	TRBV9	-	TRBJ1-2	TGTGCCAGCAGCGTAGCTACCCAGGGCGAGTATGGCTACACCTTC	CASSVATQGEYGYTF
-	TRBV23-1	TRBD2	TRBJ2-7	TGCGCCAGCATGCGTGCGGGAGGGCCGTTCTACGAGCAGTACTTC	CASMRAGGPFYEQYF
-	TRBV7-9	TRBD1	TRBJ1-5	TGTGCCAGCAGCTTGGGGACAGAGGGTAATCAGCCCCAGCATTTT	CASSLGTEGNQPQHF
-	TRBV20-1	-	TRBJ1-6	TGCAGTGCTAGTGTCAGGGTGGGTTCACCCCTCCACTTT	CSASVRVGSPLHF
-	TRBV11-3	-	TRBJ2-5	TGTGCCAGCAGCTTAATTACCCGGCAAGAGACCCAGTACTTC	CASSLITRQETQYF
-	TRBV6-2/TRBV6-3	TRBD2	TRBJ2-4	TGTGCCAGCAGTCAACTAGCGGGGGATACAGCCAAAAACATTCAGTACTTC	CASSQLAGDTAKNIQYF
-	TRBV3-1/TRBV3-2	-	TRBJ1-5	TGTGCCAGCAGCCAAGTATACAGGGAGGGTCAGCCCCAGCATTTT	CASSQVYREGQPQHF
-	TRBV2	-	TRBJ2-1	TGTGCCAGCAGTGAAGGGAGGACAGTCAATGAGCAGTTCTTC	CASSEGRTVNEQFF
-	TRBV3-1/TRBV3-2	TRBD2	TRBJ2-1	TGTGCCAGCAGCCAAGGACTAGCGGGAGATCGCAATGAGCAGTTCTTC	CASSQGLAGDRNEQFF
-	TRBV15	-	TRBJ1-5	TGTGCCACCAGCAGAGATTTTTCAGGAAATCAGCCCCAGCATTTT	CATSRDFSGNQPQHF
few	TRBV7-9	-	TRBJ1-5	TGTGCCAGCAGTCACGGTAATCAGCCCCAGCATTTT	CASSHGNQPQHF
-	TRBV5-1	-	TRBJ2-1	TGCGCCAGCAGCTTTGGGGGGACCTACAATGAGCAGTTCTTC	CASSFGGTYNEQFF
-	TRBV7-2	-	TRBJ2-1	TGTGCCAGCAGCTTAACAGGGCCTAACAATGAGCAGTTCTTC	CASSLTGPNNEQFF
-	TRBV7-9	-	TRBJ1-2	TGTGCCAGCAGTCCCGGGGTGGAGGGCTATGGCTACACCTTC	CASSPGVEGYGYTF
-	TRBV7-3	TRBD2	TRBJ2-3	TGTGCCAGCAGATCCGGGGGGATGCAGTATTTT	CASRSGGMQYF